The 10 T cell receptor beta chains below were found in one sample sequenced in a study of blood T cell repertoires in COVID-19. Using immunoSEQ multiplex PCR, the repertoire was profiled, and TCRdb retains in-frame clones only, with some absent. Of under 200,000 clones listed, about 88% are singletons. Sequencing was done on a sample of peripheral blood. The receptors stem from a man aged 35 to 55 with active or convalescent COVID-19.

The chain has TRBV7-3 and TRBJ2-3; 8 nucleotides align to TRBD2. The CDR3 covers 16 residues. V was pared by 1 base and J by 2 bases, with 5 bases of the junction left unmatched. Germline V CDR1 and CDR2: SGHTA, FQGTGA. CDR3 loop: CASSLNGGGTTDTQYF. Here the CDR3 DNA reads TGTGCCAGCAGCTTAAATGGCGGGGGGACCACAGATACGCAGTATTTT.

Concerning this clone: Other DNA sequences in this sample translate to the same CDR3. The chain is built from TRBV9 and TRBJ2-5; 8 bases line up with TRBD1. Germline V gene lookup returns CDR1 SGDLS and CDR2 YYNGEE. The CDR3 covers 15 residues. The ends lost 0 bases at V and 3 bases at J; junction bases unmatched: 4. As DNA, the CDR3 is TGTGCCAGCAGCGTAGATCAGGGGGCGAAAGAGACCCAGTACTTC. Its protein is CASSVDQGAKETQYF.

This clone was observed a handful of times. The chain uses TRBV6-5 and TRBJ1-5; the D gene is possibly TRBD1 (5 bases). The CDR3 extends over 13 amino acids. CDR1 and CDR2 (germline): MNHEY, SVGAGI. The germline V and J ends were trimmed by 8 bases and 5 bases, with 13 bases remaining between them. CDR3 bases: TGTGCCAGCTTGACCAGGGAGGATCAGCCCCAGCATTTT. Amino acids: CASLTREDQPQHF.

The chain carries TRBV2 and TRBJ2-7, with 8 bases that match TRBD1. V was pared by 2 bases and J by 4 bases, with 7 bases of the junction left unmatched. Germline V lookup: CDR1 SNHLY, CDR2 FYNNEI. CDR3 length: 15 amino acids. CDR3 loop: CASSERRGLQYEQYF. CDR3 in DNA: TGTGCCAGCAGTGAACGCAGGGGGCTCCAATACGAGCAGTACTTC.

The J gene is TRBJ1-1, the V gene TRBV14; no firm D call. Trimming removed 0 bases at V and 1 base at J, with 6 bases between. Germline V gene data show CDR1 as SGHDN and CDR2 as FVKESK. This CDR3 is 14 amino acids long. The CDR3 region has the DNA TGTGCCAGCAGCCAAGATCGCAGGAACACTGAAGCTTTCTTT. Encoded protein: CASSQDRRNTEAFF.

In regard to this clone: At one of its ends the junction is not consistent with the germline gene, which may arise from a read error. The V and J genes are TRBV9 and TRBJ2-1; perhaps TRBD2 as D (5 bases). The CDR3 consists of 12 residues. Germline V gene lookup returns CDR1 SGDLS and CDR2 YYNGEE. Here the CDR3 reads CTSGSRLHEQFF. The CDR3 bases are TGTACCAGCGGATCTAGGTTGCATGAGCAGTTCTTC.

This clone has just a few counts. This chain connects TRBV7-2 to TRBJ1-2, with TRBD1 as a possible D gene (5 bases). Germline V gene data show CDR1 as SGHTA and CDR2 as FQGNSA. Trimming removed 1 base at V and 1 base at J, with 13 bases between. CDR3 size: 16 residues. In nucleotides, the CDR3 is TGTGCCAGCAGCTTAGGGGGGAGGCAATATAACTATGGCTACACCTTC. Translated, it gives CASSLGGRQYNYGYTF.

The V gene is TRBV5-1, the J gene TRBJ2-7; 10 bases agree with TRBD1. CDR3 length: 17 residues. Germline V gene lookup returns CDR1 SGHRS and CDR2 YFSETQ. The ends lost 0 bases at V and 3 bases at J; junction bases unmatched: 9. CDR3: CASSLEPLGTGVYEQYF. As DNA, the CDR3 is TGCGCCAGCAGCTTGGAGCCCCTCGGGACAGGGGTCTACGAGCAGTACTTC.

The chain is built from TRBV19 and TRBJ1-1; possibly TRBD1 for D (6 bases). Looked up from germline, CDR1 is LNHDA and CDR2 is SQIVND (reference sequence). CDR3 size: 16 residues. Deletions cut 7 bases from V and 1 base from J, with 19 bases between. CDR3 nucleotide sequence: TGTGCCAGTAAGGGGGGGGCTGTGCTAGAGAACACTGAAGCTTTCTTT. As protein: CASKGGAVLENTEAFF.

V gene TRBV7-3 combines with J gene TRBJ2-6; the D is unclear. Germline assignment: CDR1 SGHTA and CDR2 FQGTGA. Trimming stripped 5 bases from V and 0 bases from J, with 8 bases between. The CDR3 has 15 residues. CDR3 residues: CASSPISSGANVLTF. CDR3 coding DNA: TGTGCCAGCAGCCCGATTAGCTCTGGGGCCAACGTCCTGACTTTC.